This T cell receptor beta chain was sequenced during a study of cytomegalovirus exposure and HLA in healthy donors. Unmatched junction bases numbered 6, after V lost 0 bases and J lost 8 bases. This CDR3 region has 15 residues. Germline-derived CDR1 and CDR2 are SGHRS and YFSETQ. The PCR used 60 Vbeta and 13 Jbeta primers. Some clones are missing from TCRdb's copy, which holds only in-frame ones; the method was immunoSEQ multiplex PCR. The sample comprises fewer than 150,000 clones, around 77% of which are singletons, and 5% to 5.5% rests with the top ten. The sequence was obtained from a woman aged 30 to 39 in good health and CMV-seropositive. The sample taken for sequencing was PBMCs. V gene TRBV5-1 combines with J gene TRBJ1-4; 8 bases are shared with TRBD1. CDR3 amino acids: CASSLAQGAEEKLFF. In nucleotides, the CDR3 is TGCGCCAGCAGCTTGGCCCAGGGGGCCGAGGAAAAACTGTTTTTT.